This TCR beta chain is drawn from a study of chemoradiotherapy in HPV16-positive cancers (dated by TCRdb to between 2021 and 2023). About the investigation overall: Functional T-cell assays on cells from two HPV16-positive patients defined candidate HPV-specific T-cell clones and common TCR motifs. The study set out to ask whether T-cell immunity against the HPV oncoproteins E6 and E7 changes over the course of chemoradiotherapy and whether that immunity affects survival. The candidate HPV-specific TCRs and motifs were then tracked in TCR repertoires from about 93 patients with HPV-related cancers. Results and caveats for the whole study, not just this receptor: Expansion of candidate HPV-specific clones and E7-related TCR motifs was observed in the tumor microenvironment during treatment, whereas no such expansion was observed for non-HPV-specific T cells. In HPV16-positive patients, expansion of HPV-responsive T cells during chemoradiotherapy was associated with improved recurrence-free survival. Only a couple of HPV16-positive patients were used to derive the functional definition of HPV-specific T cells, and the survival association was reported for HPV16-positive patients.

The library was produced with the immunoSEQ multiplex PCR assay. TCRdb holds this immuneACCESS table with in-frame rearrangements only. Some clones are missing; in checked studies, unresolved V genes explain under half, and the rest has no known cause. Within this sample are 9,900 or so clones, with around four fifths of them counted one time only. The ten largest account for roughly 14% of the sample. A note on this clone: Which antigen it targets is not known. One base away there is no much larger clone; base qualities are not given.

Repertoires were sampled repeatedly over the course of chemoradiotherapy, so clonal expansion could be followed in the tumor microenvironment. Taken from cysteine to phenylalanine, the CDR3 has 15 residues. This entry keeps only the CDR3 DNA: 45 bases, framed from base 1. From a lookup of the germline V gene, CDR1 and CDR2 are MDHEN and SYDVKM. V is clipped by 1 base and J by 6 bases, and the sequence between their germline boundaries is 12 bases long. Here the sequenced sample was tumor tissue, taken from a patient who underwent chemoradiotherapy. This clonotype was obtained from a human donor with HPV-associated anogenital cancer. This chain joins TRBV28 to TRBJ1-4; 5 matching bases give a weak D call of TRBD1. The sequenced DNA: TGTGCCAGCAGTTTATATGGGACCGGGGATGAAAAACTGTTTTTT. It translates as CASSLYGTGDEKLFF.